The clone carrying this T cell receptor beta chain was detected many times. Its specificity is not known. The source material, RNA transcripts, was used to amplify TCR beta CDR3 regions. Using the HTBI primer set, a first-round RT-PCR was run on the TCR CDR3. TCRdb re-analysed the multiplex PCR reads in MiXCR, keeping a single row per CDR3 protein. The table records some 550,000 distinct CDR3 sequences, less than 25% of them present only once. The data were taken from a study of T cells in Graves' hyperthyroidism and ophthalmopathy. Study-wide findings and caveats: The model predicted ophthalmopathy a median approximately seven months before onset. Most expanded thyroid clonotypes above 0.001 also appeared in blood. A model built on 13 V-J features separated ophthalmopathy from stable hyperthyroidism.

The diagnoses drew upon clinical symptoms, serum thyroxine and TRAb, thyroid ultrasound and orbital computed tomography. Material: blood. This receptor was identified in a man aged 18 to 29 with Graves' hyperthyroidism.

CDR3 amino acids: CASSPGVGKETQYF. CDR3 DNA sequence: TGCGCCAGCAGCCCGGGTGTCGGGAAGGAGACCCAGTACTTC. The chain recombines TRBV4-1 with TRBJ2-5; D may be TRBD2 (5 bases). The CDR3 consists of 14 residues. Germline assignment: CDR1 MGHRA and CDR2 YSYEKL. V was shortened by 4 bases and J by 5 bases, with 14 bases between the two germline ends.